This TCR beta chain was identified during a study of radiation and T cells in renal cell carcinoma. Study observations and caveats: Sampling covered only about 0.97 g of each tumor. From baseline, blood top tumor clonotypes peaked at 2 weeks post-radiation. Dominant CDR3 motifs occupied more repertoire in irradiated than control tumors.

Between the trimmed V and J ends, which lost 3 bases and 2 bases, there was a span of 7 bases. Germline V gene data show CDR1 as MDHEN and CDR2 as SYDVKM. This CDR3 is built from 13 residues. Method: immunoSEQ multiplex PCR; TCRdb's copy keeps in-frame clones and lacks some. This table has around 4,800 clones, less than 65% appearing once. This clone has a handful of counts. The antigen is undetermined. The treatment here: 15 Gy SBRT to primary tumor, nephrectomy 4 weeks later. The sequenced sample was tumor tissue, obtained from a patient whose treatment included radiotherapy and nephrectomy. The clonotype comes from a man aged 55 to 69 with renal cell carcinoma. The rearrangement uses TRBV28 and TRBJ1-1, with D unclear. CDR3 DNA sequence: TGTGCCAGCAGTTTGACGCAAAACACTGAAGCTTTCTTT. Translated: CASSLTQNTEAFF.